This TCR beta chain was sequenced in a study of shared clonotypes between healthy human individuals. Profiling relied on immunoSEQ multiplex PCR, and the TCRdb table lists in-frame clones only, not all of them. The table lists 800,000 to 1,200,000 clones, around 78% of them singletons, with under 0.6% in the top ten. The germline V gene has CDR1 SGHRS and CDR2 YFSETQ. V was shortened by 4 bases and J by 7 bases, with 8 bases between the two germline ends. The CDR3 contains 12 residues. Material: memory CD4+ T cells from PBMCs. Subset here: CD45RA-negative fraction. The chain joins TRBV5-1 to TRBJ2-2; D unresolved. The receptor was isolated from a man aged 18-30 years in good health. Some clones in this sample may be carry-over from other donors' samples. The CDR3 DNA is TGCGCCAGCAGCCCGGTAGGCGGGGAGCTGTTTTTT. Amino acid sequence: CASSPVGGELFF.